This paragraph covers one T cell receptor (beta chain) sequence. This clonotype has a count of ten or more. Which antigen it targets is not known. Per-nucleotide qualities are absent, and no much larger clonotype sits a single base away. The TCR beta CDR3 regions were amplified from the RNA transcripts. For the first round of RT-PCR on the TCR CDR3, the HTBI primer set was used together with the Qiagen OneStep RT-PCR kit. Libraries were constructed in a second round of multiplex PCR, after which size selection and purification were performed. Sequencing of the libraries was done on an Illumina HiSeq2000 using paired-end 100 bp reads. The authors processed their data as follows. SOAPnuke was used to process the raw data, with reads discarded if the reads contained adapters or uncalled bases, had a mean Phred below 15, or lacked an exact constant-primer or identifier match. High-quality paired reads were merged with COPE v1.2.5, and unique nucleotide sequences were defined as clonotypes. MiTCR v1.1 was used to align clonotypes to the IMGT TRBV, TRBD and TRBJ reference segments. Only V-J combinations with frequency above 0.0001, covering 99% to 99.2% of repertoires, were analysed. A TCS score was defined as the ratio of F50 (clonal expansion) to E x V (chaos), with BLOSUM62-based TCRdist applied between CDR3 peptides within each V-J. Welch's t-statistics and random forest reduced around 520 V-J features to roughly 13, which were used in a naive Bayes classifier (R e1071). The raw public data were reprocessed by TCRdb itself: fastp quality trimming at Q25, MiXCR clonotype calling, in-frame beta chains only. Each CDR3 protein appears once, grouped with its most common genes and DNA. TCRdb, not the original authors, processed these V and J calls. For this sample there are 390,000 or so distinct CDR3 sequences; about 15% appear just once. In total, the top ten clones hold under 15% of the sample.

According to the germline V gene, CDR1 reads MNHNS and CDR2 reads SASEGT. The CDR3 runs 14 amino acids, cysteine and phenylalanine included. Only the CDR3 portion is preserved as DNA: 42 bases, with reading frame beginning at the first base. V and J are truncated by 5 bases and 1 base respectively, leaving an intervening sequence of 9 bases. The sample belongs to a study of T cells in Graves' hyperthyroidism and ophthalmopathy (dated by TCRdb to the late 2010s). General notes on the study: Peripheral blood was collected at initial diagnosis, before any treatment. The 75 to 100 discovery patients were randomly split 7:3 into training and test sets. Whether ophthalmopathy could be predicted prospectively was tested in an independent validation cohort made up of about 20 hyperthyroidism patients plus 17 patients who later progressed to ophthalmopathy. After blood sampling, hyperthyroidism patients were treated with methimazole at a starting dose of 30 mg daily, and ophthalmopathy patients were treated with high-dose intravenous methylprednisolone. In more than 5 Graves' hyperthyroidism patients, the study also compared T-cell repertoires from thyroid tissue with T-cell repertoires from blood. To identify distinguishing TCR V-J signatures, a discovery cohort of about 100 patients was used, comprising fewer than 45 with Graves' ophthalmopathy and 57 with stable Graves' hyperthyroidism. The paper reports TCR Vbeta CDR3 sequencing of 135 peripheral blood samples: over 40 ophthalmopathy, under 85 hyperthyroidism and approximately 17 progressor patients.

Ophthalmopathy patients had moderately to severely active disease, with a Clinical Activity Score of 3 or more, a NOSPECS grade of 4 or more, and a disease duration of less than 3 months. Patients with uncontrolled infections, other autoimmune diseases, pregnancy or lactation were excluded. Diagnoses were based on clinical symptoms, serum thyroxine and TRAb, thyroid ultrasound and orbital computed tomography. Ficoll-Paque density gradient centrifugation was used to isolate PBMCs from 9.5 to 10 ml of fresh peripheral blood. Total RNA was extracted using Trizol reagent, and RNA quality was assessed on an Agilent 2100 Bioanalyzer. Results the study describes overall, beyond this receptor: Sample size was not statistically predetermined, and investigators were not blinded to group allocation. Most expanded thyroid clonotypes (frequency above 0.001) were also found in blood, which suggests that blood repertoires may mirror thyroid immune responses. A model built on a 13 V-J signature distinguished ophthalmopathy from stable hyperthyroidism, reaching about 88% sensitivity and 81.08% specificity in cross-validation and 80%/75% in testing. In validation, the model predicted progression to ophthalmopathy a median of roughly 6.5 months before onset, with 70% to 71% sensitivity and roughly 72% specificity.

Recombination joined TRBV6-1 with TRBJ1-5, with the D gene call left open. The source of this sequence is a man between 18 and 29 years old with Graves' ophthalmopathy. The sample taken for sequencing was blood. The nucleotides read TGTGCCAGCAGTAGAGACGGAAGCAATCAGCCCCAGCATTTT. This encodes CASSRDGSNQPQHF.